The entry below gives a single T cell receptor beta chain sequence along with its context. The data belong to a study of technical replicates of blood from a handful of donors. CDR1 and CDR2 from the germline V gene are MNHEY and SVGAGI. The CDR3 totals 15 residues. J lost 8 bases, V lost 1 base, and 5 bases had no gene match. Only in-frame clones appear in the TCRdb table, and some are missing; sequencing was by immunoSEQ multiplex PCR. Seen here are 68,000 or so clones, more than 85% observed once, and the top ten hold around 4.5%. Input material: PBMCs. V gene TRBV6-5 combines with J gene TRBJ1-3; 10 positions agree with TRBD1. The TCR sequence derives from a human donor in good health. Some clones in this sample may be carry-over from other donors' samples. This chain's CDR3 is CASSYYGQGVDTIYF. As DNA, the CDR3 is TGTGCCAGCAGTTACTACGGACAGGGGGTTGACACCATATATTTT.